These 30 T cell receptor beta chains were sequenced from one sample in a study of blood T cells in healthy people across ages. Primers used in a second PCR of about 7 to 11 cycles were a sample-barcoded 5' primer and a J-beta primer mix. From the 5' RACE reads, TCRdb called clonotypes with MiXCR, one entry per CDR3 protein. Among approximately 800,000 distinct CDR3 sequences listed, about 53% were seen once. The specimen was blood. Source of these receptors: an elderly man in good health.

This chain links TRBV27 with TRBJ2-3, with D possibly matching TRBD1 (7 bases). With 7 bases removed from V and 14 bases from J, the gap between germline ends came to 28 bases. Germline V gene data show CDR1 as MNHEY and CDR2 as SMNVEV (reference sequence). The CDR3 totals 15 residues. The CDR3 region has the DNA TGTGCCAGCACCACGACAGGGAGGAGAGGCAGATACGCGTATTTT. Residues: CASTTTGRRGRYAYF.

The V call is TRBV18, the J call TRBJ1-6, with D possibly being TRBD1 (5 bases). Deletions cut 4 bases from V and 0 bases from J, with 13 bases between. Germline lookup yields CDR1 KGHSH and CDR2 LQKENI. The CDR3 is made up of 17 amino acids. As DNA, the CDR3 is TGTGCCAGCTCACACGACAGCCGGAGCTCCTATAATTCACCCCTCCACTTT. Amino acids: CASSHDSRSSYNSPLHF.

This chain connects TRBV12-3 or TRBV12-4 to TRBJ1-1; D unclear. The CDR3 consists of 14 residues. The germline V and J ends were trimmed by 5 bases and 0 bases, with 10 bases remaining between them. As DNA, the CDR3 is TGTGCCAGCAGTCCGGACGCAATGAACACTGAAGCTTTCTTT. This codes for CASSPDAMNTEAFF.

The genes are TRBV25-1 and TRBJ2-5; maybe TRBD2 (7 bases). The germline V gene encodes CDR1 MGHDK and CDR2 SYGVNS. V was trimmed by 5 bases and J by 5 bases, leaving 18 bases between them. The CDR3 spans 15 residues. The CDR3 loop reads CASSRGAQLRETQYF. For the CDR3, the DNA is TGTGCCAGCAGTCGGGGGGCCCAACTTCGGGAGACCCAGTACTTC.

This clonotype was found a few times. V and J are TRBV7-8 and TRBJ2-4; 7 bases are a match to TRBD2. J lost 3 bases, V lost 2 bases, and 1 base had no gene match. The CDR3 extends over 14 amino acids. Looked up from germline, CDR1 is SGHVS and CDR2 is FQNEAQ. The DNA of the CDR3 is TGTGCCAGCAGCTTAAGCGGGGTCAAAAACATTCAGTACTTC. This sequence encodes CASSLSGVKNIQYF.

In this sample, this clonotype turned up a few times. The chain links TRBV5-1 to TRBJ2-1, with TRBD1 identical over 11 bases. Trimming cost V 4 bases and J 6 bases; bases outside gene matches: 3. The CDR3 length is 14 residues. Germline CDR1 reads SGHRS; CDR2 reads YFSETQ. CDR3 DNA: TGCGCCAGCAGCCGAGGGACAGGGGGCAATGAGCAGTTCTTC. It encodes CASSRGTGGNEQFF.

The V and J genes are TRBV6-6 and TRBJ2-1; no firm D call. Germline V CDR1 and CDR2: MNHNY, SVGAGI (reference sequence). V was cut by 2 bases and J by 8 bases, with 7 bases left in between. This CDR3 has 12 amino acids. CDR3: CASSYPRYEQFF. The CDR3 coding sequence is TGTGCCAGCAGTTACCCTCGATATGAGCAGTTCTTC.

The CDR3 bases are TGTGCCAGCAGTTTCAATTTTCCCTACAATGAGCAGTTCTTC. It translates to CASSFNFPYNEQFF. The chain recombines TRBV12-3 or TRBV12-4 with TRBJ2-1, with unresolved D. V was pared by 3 bases and J by 2 bases, with 8 bases between. The CDR3 runs to 14 residues.

The chain links TRBV2 to TRBJ1-6; D is uncertain. CDR1 and CDR2 from the germline V gene are SNHLY and FYNNEI. V dropped 3 bases and J dropped 0 bases, with 9 bases sitting between them. The length of the CDR3 is 16 residues. The CDR3 sequence is CASSERRSSYNSPLHF. The CDR3 DNA reads TGTGCCAGCAGTGAGAGGAGGAGCTCCTATAATTCACCCCTCCACTTT.

This clonotype was seen more than once but under ten times. The chain couples TRBV20-1 to TRBJ2-3, with 9 bases identical to TRBD2. The CDR3 spans 15 residues. V was pared by 3 bases and J by 6 bases, with 10 bases of the junction left unmatched. Per the germline V gene, CDR1 is DFQATT and CDR2 is SNEGSKA (reference sequence). CDR3 protein: CSASLLAGATDTQYF. Written as DNA, the CDR3 is TGCAGTGCTAGTTTACTAGCGGGTGCAACGGATACGCAGTATTTT.

On this clonotype itself: This may be a read error, as it is one base from a much larger clone. This chain connects TRBV7-2 to TRBJ2-7; 9 nucleotides match TRBD1. The V segment lost 1 base and the J segment 2 bases; nucleotides outside the gene matches: 3. This CDR3 has 15 residues. Germline V gene data show CDR1 as SGHTA and CDR2 as FQGNSA. CDR3 protein: CASSLVGTGTYEQYF. For the CDR3, the DNA is TGTGCCAGCAGCTTAGTTGGGACAGGGACCTACGAGCAGTACTTC.

The DNA for the CDR3 is TGTGCCAGCTCAGCCCGGGGACAGGATGACGAGCAGTACTTC. This gives the protein CASSARGQDDEQYF. The chain couples TRBV18 to TRBJ2-7; 8 bases are a match to TRBD1. The CDR3 covers 14 residues. Looked up from germline, CDR1 is KGHSH and CDR2 is LQKENI. Unmatched junction bases numbered 8, after V lost 5 bases and J lost 5 bases. The variable domain in full, with the rest retrieved from reference TRBV18 and TRBJ2-7, is NAGVMQNPRHLVRRRGQEARLRCSPMKGHSHVYWYRQLPEEGLKFMVYLQKENIIDESGMPKERFSAEFPKEGPSILRIQQVVRGDSAAYFCASSARGQDDEQYFGPGTRLTVT.

The gene calls are TRBV12-3 or TRBV12-4 and TRBJ2-1, with 9 bases matching TRBD2. The CDR3 spans 15 residues. J lost 9 bases, V lost 8 bases, and 14 bases had no gene match. CDR3 nucleotides: TGTGCCAGCGTGCCCGGACGAGCGGGAGGAAGTGAGCAGTTCTTC. Residues: CASVPGRAGGSEQFF.

This chain connects TRBV10-3 to TRBJ2-5; possibly TRBD1 for D (7 bases). Germline CDR1 and CDR2: ENHRY and SYGVKD. The CDR3 runs 14 residues. Trimming removed 6 bases at V and 2 bases at J, with 13 bases between. The CDR3 DNA sequence: TGTGCCATCAGCAAACAGGGGACTCAAGAGACCCAGTACTTC. As protein: CAISKQGTQETQYF.

This clonotype was seen more than once but under ten times. This rearrangement joins TRBV10-3 to TRBJ2-2; the match to TRBD1 covers 7 bases. The V segment lost 11 bases and the J segment 2 bases; nucleotides outside the gene matches: 8. Germline V lookup: CDR1 ENHRY, CDR2 SYGVKD. The CDR3 extends over 14 amino acids. The CDR3: CASSGQTNTGELFF. The CDR3 coding sequence is TGTGCCTCTTCGGGACAGACAAACACCGGGGAGCTGTTTTTT.

This chain connects TRBV3-1 to TRBJ2-1; D possibly matches TRBD1 or TRBD2 (5 bases each). V was pared by 5 bases and J by 11 bases, with 10 bases between. The germline CDR1 and CDR2 sequences are LGHDT and YNNKEL (reference sequence). This CDR3 spans 11 amino acids. CDR3 loop: CASSNRGQQFF. The CDR3 DNA reads as TGTGCCAGCAGCAACCGGGGCCAGCAGTTCTTC.

Only a few counts were recorded for this clonotype. The J gene is TRBJ2-3, the V gene TRBV27; 7 bases fit TRBD1. V trimming: 3 bases; J trimming: 3 bases; junction bases outside the gene matches: 3. Germline CDR1 MNHEY, CDR2 SMNVEV (reference sequence). The CDR3 length is 14 residues. The CDR3 nucleotides are TGTGCCAGCAGTTTTTTGGGACAGACAGATACGCAGTATTTT. This translates into CASSFLGQTDTQYF.

The V gene is TRBV9, the J gene TRBJ2-2; a possible D gene is TRBD2 (7 bases). V was clipped by 4 bases and J by 2 bases, with 18 bases between them. The CDR3 loop spans 17 amino acids. Germline CDR1 and CDR2: SGDLS and YYNGEE. The DNA for the CDR3 is TGTGCCAGCAGCAAGCTCGGGGGGCAGGTCAACACCGGGGAGCTGTTTTTT. It specifies CASSKLGGQVNTGELFF.

The gene calls are TRBV27 and TRBJ2-5; D remains unclear. Trimming removed 2 bases at V and 4 bases at J, with 11 bases between. The CDR3 contains 14 residues. CDR1 is MNHEY and CDR2 is SMNVEV in the germline V gene (reference sequence). The CDR3 DNA reads TGTGCCAGCAGTTTAGAGAGATGGGGAGAGACCCAGTACTTC. Protein product: CASSLERWGETQYF.

This clonotype was observed a few times. The chain has TRBV12-3 or TRBV12-4 and TRBJ2-7; D may be TRBD1 or TRBD2 (5 bases each). The ends were cut back, 3 bases at V and 2 bases at J, with 14 bases in the middle. This CDR3 contains 15 residues. The CDR3 nucleotides read TGTGCCAGCAGTTTGAGGGACGGACCGACCTACGAGCAGTACTTC. This gives the protein CASSLRDGPTYEQYF.

The rearrangement joins TRBV10-2 to TRBJ1-2; 11 nucleotides match TRBD1. Germline CDR1 and CDR2: WSHSY and SAAADI. The V and J ends lost 7 bases and 0 bases, in that order; junction bases with no gene match: 4. The CDR3 extends over 15 amino acids. CDR3 DNA: TGCGCCAGCAAGGACAGGGGGCCGACTAACTATGGCTACACCTTC. Translating it yields CASKDRGPTNYGYTF.

The chain employs TRBV14 and TRBJ2-5, with a possible D match to TRBD1 (5 bases). There are 13 residues in the CDR3. Between the trimmed V and J ends, which lost 4 bases and 11 bases, there was a span of 17 bases. Germline V CDR1 and CDR2: SGHDN, FVKESK. The CDR3 loop reads CASSPLQGGKQYF. CDR3 coding DNA: TGTGCCAGCAGCCCGCTCCAGGGTGGGAAGCAGTACTTC.

This clonotype has just a few counts. The chain carries TRBV15 and TRBJ2-7; D is possibly TRBD1 or TRBD2 (6 bases each). The length of the CDR3 is 16 residues. V was shortened by 0 bases and J by 5 bases, with 17 bases between the two germline ends. The germline V gene has CDR1 LNHNV and CDR2 YYDKDF (reference sequence). CDR3 sequence reads: CATSRDPRTTGNEQYF. The CDR3 region has the DNA TGTGCCACCAGCAGAGATCCCCGGACTACAGGGAACGAGCAGTACTTC.

V gene TRBV12-3 or TRBV12-4 combines with J gene TRBJ2-1, with 9 nucleotides matching TRBD2. The CDR3 length is 17 residues. V shed 8 bases and J 0 bases; nucleotides not matched to a gene: 11. CDR3 nucleotide sequence: TGTGCCAGCCACAAGGGCGGGGGGGAACCCTCCTACAATGAGCAGTTCTTC. This translates into CASHKGGGEPSYNEQFF.

This clonotype was counted between two and nine times. V is TRBV14 and J is TRBJ1-4, with 7 nucleotides matching TRBD1. Germline V gene sequence: CDR1 SGHDN, CDR2 FVKESK. V trimming: 5 bases; J trimming: 7 bases; junction bases outside the gene matches: 7. The CDR3 is 14 residues long. The CDR3 DNA sequence: TGTGCCAGCAGCAGGGGGCTGACAGGTGAAAAACTGTTTTTT. Protein: CASSRGLTGEKLFF.

V is TRBV6-2 or TRBV6-3 and J is TRBJ2-4; 11 bases fit TRBD1. The J call may not be correct, given that the DNA end is closer to TRBJ2-7. The CDR3 covers 15 residues. CDR1 is MNHEY and CDR2 is SVGEGT in the germline V gene. The CDR3 sequence: CASSYPRTGGHEQYF. The CDR3 nucleotides are TGTGCCAGCAGTTACCCGAGGACAGGGGGCCACGAGCAGTACTTC.

The chain employs TRBV6-5 and TRBJ2-1; D is undetermined. The germline V gene encodes CDR1 MNHEY and CDR2 SVGAGI. This CDR3 is 14 amino acids long. Trimming cost V 5 bases and J 9 bases, with 17 bases left between them. DNA of the CDR3: TGTGCCAGCAGTCCCGGATCGATCGCGCGTGAGCAGTTCTTC. This codes for CASSPGSIAREQFF.

Worth noting for this clonotype: Since a much larger clone is just one base distant, this may be a read error. The rearrangement joins TRBV10-3 to TRBJ2-7, with 12 bases that match TRBD2. Germline assignment: CDR1 ENHRY and CDR2 SYGVKD. CDR3 length equals 13 residues. The V gene end was trimmed by 7 bases and the J gene end by 6 bases; junction bases not matched to a gene: 4. The CDR3 reads CAITELAGGEQYF. DNA of the CDR3: TGTGCCATCACGGAACTAGCGGGAGGCGAGCAGTACTTC.

The chain employs TRBV12-3 or TRBV12-4 and TRBJ2-5, with 11 positions matching TRBD2. V lost 5 bases to trimming and J lost 5 bases; unmatched junction nucleotides: 7. The CDR3 runs to 15 residues. CDR3 DNA: TGTGCCAGCAGTACAACTAGCGGGAGCAGGGAGACCCAGTACTTC. This encodes CASSTTSGSRETQYF.

This clonotype was counted between two and nine times. The rearrangement links TRBV25-1 to TRBJ2-3; D is perhaps TRBD1 (6 bases). The V gene lost 3 bases and the J gene lost 1 base, with 14 bases spanning the gap. The CDR3 consists of 16 residues. Germline values: CDR1 MGHDK, CDR2 SYGVNS. The CDR3 loop is CASSEDRTPRTDTQYF. In DNA form, the CDR3 reads TGTGCCAGCAGTGAGGACAGAACCCCCCGCACAGATACGCAGTATTTT.